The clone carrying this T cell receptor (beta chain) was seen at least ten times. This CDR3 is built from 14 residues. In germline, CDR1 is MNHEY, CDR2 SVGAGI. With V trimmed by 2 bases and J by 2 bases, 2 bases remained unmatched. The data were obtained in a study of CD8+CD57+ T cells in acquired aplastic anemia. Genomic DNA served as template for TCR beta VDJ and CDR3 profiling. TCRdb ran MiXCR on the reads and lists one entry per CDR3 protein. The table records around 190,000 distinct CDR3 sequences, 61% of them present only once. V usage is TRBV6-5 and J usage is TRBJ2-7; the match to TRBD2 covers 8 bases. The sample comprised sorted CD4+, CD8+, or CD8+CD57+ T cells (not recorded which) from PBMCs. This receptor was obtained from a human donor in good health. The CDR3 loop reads CASSYTSGAYEQYF. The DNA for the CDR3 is TGTGCCAGCAGTTACACTAGCGGTGCCTACGAGCAGTACTTC.